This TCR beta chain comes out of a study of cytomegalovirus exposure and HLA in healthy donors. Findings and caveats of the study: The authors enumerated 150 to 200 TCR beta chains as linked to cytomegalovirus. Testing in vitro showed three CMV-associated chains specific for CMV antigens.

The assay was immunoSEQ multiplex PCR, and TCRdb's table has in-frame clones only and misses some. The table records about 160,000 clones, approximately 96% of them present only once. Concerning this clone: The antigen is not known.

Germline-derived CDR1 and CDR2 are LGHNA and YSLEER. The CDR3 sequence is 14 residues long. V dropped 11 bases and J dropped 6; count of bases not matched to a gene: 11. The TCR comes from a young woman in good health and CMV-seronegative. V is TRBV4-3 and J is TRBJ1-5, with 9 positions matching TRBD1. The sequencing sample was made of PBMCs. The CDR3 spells CAPEQGARIQPQHF. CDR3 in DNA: TGCGCCCCCGAACAGGGGGCGCGGATTCAGCCCCAGCATTTT.